These 10 T cell receptor beta chains originate from one sample sequenced in a study of T-cell reconstitution after alpha-beta-depleted transplantation in children. The library targeted TCRbeta and was prepared with unique molecular identifiers. TCRdb called the PCR reads again in MiXCR, with one record for every CDR3 protein. Counted here are about 980,000 distinct CDR3 sequences, about 29% occurring once; the ten biggest clones make up 25% to 35%. The sequencing used PBMCs, mostly from graft donor cells, collected 360 days after TCRalphabeta/CD19-depleted stem cell transplant. The source of these receptors is a boy under two years old who had a stem cell transplant for SCID, so the T cells may come from the graft donor.

This clonotype was counted between two and nine times. The V gene is TRBV29-1, the J gene TRBJ2-1; weak D call: TRBD1 (5 bases). The V and J ends lost 2 bases and 6 bases respectively, with 17 bases between them. Germline CDR1 and CDR2: SQVTM and ANQGSEA. The CDR3 has 15 residues. The CDR3 region has the DNA TGCAGCGTTGAATCCCGGTCAGGGTATCTCAATGAGCAGTTCTTC. Translated, it gives CSVESRSGYLNEQFF.

The chain is built from TRBV7-9 and TRBJ2-5, with 7 bases aligning to TRBD2. In germline, CDR1 is SEHNR, CDR2 FQNEAQ (reference sequence). The CDR3 covers 15 residues. Germline trimming cut 7 bases from V and 1 base from J; bases unmatched to any gene: 9. The CDR3 DNA follows: TGTGCCAGCACCGGAGGAGCGGGGATCCAAGAGACCCAGTACTTC. Translation: CASTGGAGIQETQYF.

This clonotype was seen more than once but under ten times. Relative to the germline gene, one junction end is altered; a read error may explain this. The V gene is TRBV12-3 or TRBV12-4, the J gene TRBJ2-7; D call uncertain. The CDR3 runs 12 residues. The CDR3 bases are TGTGCCAGCAGTTCTTCCCATTTAAAACGGAGCTTC. It specifies CASSSSHLKRSF.

As regards this clonotype: The limits of the CDR3 on the DNA are not certain, so only TCRdb's listed CDR3 is given. The chain uses TRBV14 and TRBJ2-4; TRBD1, the table's D call, lacks a check against the DNA. Germline CDR1 SGHDN, CDR2 FVKESK. The CDR3 totals 24 residues, both ends included. CDR3 protein: CASSQITDTQYFGPGTRAKNIQYF.

The chain links TRBV5-1 to TRBJ2-7; no definite D call. This CDR3 region has 18 residues. Trimming took off 0 bases at V and 0 bases at J, with 19 bases between the two ends. Germline loops: CDR1 SGHRS, CDR2 YFSETQ. CDR3 in DNA: TGCGCCAGCAGCTTGGTCCCCTCGAACCTAGGCGGCTCCTACGAGCAGTACTTC. This encodes CASSLVPSNLGGSYEQYF.

The chain couples TRBV20-1 to TRBJ2-1, with D perhaps matching TRBD1 (6 bases). The V gene's germline CDR1 is DFQATT and CDR2 SNEGSKA (reference sequence). V lost 6 bases to trimming and J lost 1 base, with 13 bases between them. The CDR3 has 14 amino acids. The CDR3 spells CSARSRGSYNEQFF. The CDR3 DNA reads as TGCAGTGCCAGATCCAGGGGTTCCTACAATGAGCAGTTCTTC.

In its sample, this clonotype was seen a few times. The chain has TRBV12-3 or TRBV12-4 and TRBJ2-7; TRBD1 aligns across 7 bases. Trimming removed 6 bases from V and 2 bases from J; junction bases left unmatched: 7. CDR3 length equals 14 residues. The CDR3 here is CASRDDRDTYEQYF. Written as DNA, the CDR3 is TGTGCCAGCAGGGATGACAGGGACACCTACGAGCAGTACTTC.

This clonotype has at least ten counts. This rearrangement joins TRBV20-1 to TRBJ1-4, with TRBD1 matching 7 bases. This CDR3 has 16 amino acids. Germline V gene lookup returns CDR1 DFQATT and CDR2 SNEGSKA (reference sequence). Trimming cost V 0 bases and J 4 bases; bases outside gene matches: 8. CDR3 sequence: CSARDFRDSLNEKLFF. The CDR3 DNA reads TGCAGTGCTAGAGACTTCCGGGACAGCCTTAATGAAAAACTGTTTTTT.

This clonotype was seen ten or more times. The rearrangement joins TRBV27 to TRBJ2-1, with 8 bases lining up with TRBD1. Germline CDR1 reads MNHEY; CDR2 reads SMNVEV (reference sequence). This CDR3 has 13 amino acids. Trimming took 9 bases from V and 6 from J; bases not matched to a gene: 7. This CDR3 is CASARTGLNEQFF. CDR3 DNA: TGTGCCAGTGCCCGGACAGGGCTCAATGAGCAGTTCTTC.

This chain connects TRBV18 to TRBJ2-1, with D perhaps TRBD2 (7 bases). The CDR3 is 16 amino acids. Trimming left V 1 base short and J 6 bases short, with 16 bases between. Germline CDR1 KGHSH, CDR2 LQKENI. For the CDR3, the DNA is TGTGCCAGCTCACCACGGGTCGGCGGGGGCCCCAATGAGCAGTTCTTC. Translated, it gives CASSPRVGGGPNEQFF.